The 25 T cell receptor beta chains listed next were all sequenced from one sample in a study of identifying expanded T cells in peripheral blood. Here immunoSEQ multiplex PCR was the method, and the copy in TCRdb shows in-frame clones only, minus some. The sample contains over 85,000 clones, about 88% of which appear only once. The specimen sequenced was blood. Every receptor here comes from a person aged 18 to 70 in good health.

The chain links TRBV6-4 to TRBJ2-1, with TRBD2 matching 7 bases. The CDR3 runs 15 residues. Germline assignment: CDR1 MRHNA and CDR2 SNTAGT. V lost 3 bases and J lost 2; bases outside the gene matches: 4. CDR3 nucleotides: TGTGCCAGCAGTGAGGAGGGGAGGGCCTACAATGAGCAGTTCTTC. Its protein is CASSEEGRAYNEQFF.

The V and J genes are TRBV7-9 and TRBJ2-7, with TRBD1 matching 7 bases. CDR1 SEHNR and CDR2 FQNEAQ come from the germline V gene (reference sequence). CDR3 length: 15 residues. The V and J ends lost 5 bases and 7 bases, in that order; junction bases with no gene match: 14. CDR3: CASSPGTVGLGEQYF. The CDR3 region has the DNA TGTGCCAGCAGCCCCGGGACAGTCGGTTTGGGGGAGCAGTACTTC.

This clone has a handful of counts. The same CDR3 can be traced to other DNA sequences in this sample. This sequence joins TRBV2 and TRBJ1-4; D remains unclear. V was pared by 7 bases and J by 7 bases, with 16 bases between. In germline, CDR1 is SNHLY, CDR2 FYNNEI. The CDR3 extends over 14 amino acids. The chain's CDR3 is CASIGRLKGEKLFF. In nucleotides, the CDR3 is TGTGCCAGCATAGGGCGCCTGAAGGGTGAAAAACTGTTTTTT.

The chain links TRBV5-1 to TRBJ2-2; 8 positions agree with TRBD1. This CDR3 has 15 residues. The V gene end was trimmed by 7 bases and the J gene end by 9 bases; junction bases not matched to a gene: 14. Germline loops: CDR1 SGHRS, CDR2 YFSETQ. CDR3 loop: CASPLGTGPPRELFF. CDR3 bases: TGCGCCAGCCCACTCGGGACAGGCCCCCCCAGGGAGCTGTTTTTT.

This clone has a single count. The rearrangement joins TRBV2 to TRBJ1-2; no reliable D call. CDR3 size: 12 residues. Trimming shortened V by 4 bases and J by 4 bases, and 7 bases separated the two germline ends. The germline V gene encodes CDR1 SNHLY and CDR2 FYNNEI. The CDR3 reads CASSGRAYGYTF. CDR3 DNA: TGTGCCAGCAGTGGTAGAGCCTATGGCTACACCTTC.

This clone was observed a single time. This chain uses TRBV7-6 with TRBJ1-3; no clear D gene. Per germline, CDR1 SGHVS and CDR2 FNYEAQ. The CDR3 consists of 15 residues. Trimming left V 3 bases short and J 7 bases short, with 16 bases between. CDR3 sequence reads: CASSFGSFSTNTIYF. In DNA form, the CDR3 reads TGTGCCAGCAGCTTCGGGAGTTTCTCGACGAACACCATATATTTT.

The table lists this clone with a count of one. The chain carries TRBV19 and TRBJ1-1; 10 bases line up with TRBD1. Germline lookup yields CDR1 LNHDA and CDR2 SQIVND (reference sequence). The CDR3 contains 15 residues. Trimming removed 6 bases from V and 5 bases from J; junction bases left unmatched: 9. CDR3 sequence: CASRQTGGAGTEAFF. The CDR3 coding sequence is TGTGCCAGTAGACAGACAGGGGGCGCGGGGACTGAAGCTTTCTTT.

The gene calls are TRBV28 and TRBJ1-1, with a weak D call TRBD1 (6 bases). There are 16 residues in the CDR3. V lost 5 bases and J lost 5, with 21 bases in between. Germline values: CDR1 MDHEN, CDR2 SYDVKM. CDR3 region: CASSEAHLQGGTEAFF. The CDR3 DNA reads TGTGCCAGCAGTGAGGCTCACCTACAGGGAGGGACTGAAGCTTTCTTT.

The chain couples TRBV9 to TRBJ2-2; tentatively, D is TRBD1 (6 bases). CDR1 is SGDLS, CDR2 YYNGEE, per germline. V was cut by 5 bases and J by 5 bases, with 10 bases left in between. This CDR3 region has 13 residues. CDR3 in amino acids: CASRQGYTGELFF. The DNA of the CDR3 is TGTGCCAGCAGACAGGGTTATACCGGGGAGCTGTTTTTT.

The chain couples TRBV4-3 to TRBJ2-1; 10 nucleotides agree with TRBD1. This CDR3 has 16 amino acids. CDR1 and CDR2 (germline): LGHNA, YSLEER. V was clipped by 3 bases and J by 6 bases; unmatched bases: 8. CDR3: CASSQYTGTGVNEQFF. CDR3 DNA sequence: TGCGCCAGCAGCCAGTATACCGGGACAGGGGTCAATGAGCAGTTCTTC.

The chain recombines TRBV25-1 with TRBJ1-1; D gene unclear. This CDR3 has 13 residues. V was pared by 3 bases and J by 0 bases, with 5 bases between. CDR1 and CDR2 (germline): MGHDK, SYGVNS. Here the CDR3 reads CASSDALNTEAFF. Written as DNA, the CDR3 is TGTGCCAGCAGTGATGCCCTGAACACTGAAGCTTTCTTT.

Here the CDR3 reads CASSLAPGQLNEAFF. The CDR3 DNA is TGTGCCAGCAGCTTAGCCCCGGGACAGCTAAATGAAGCTTTCTTT. The chain has TRBV11-2 and TRBJ1-1; 7 bases match TRBD1. The V segment lost 1 base and the J segment 7 bases; nucleotides outside the gene matches: 9. The CDR3 contains 15 residues. Germline assignment: CDR1 SGHAT and CDR2 FQNNGV. Full variable domain (rest looked up from reference TRBV11-2 and TRBJ1-1): EAGVAQSPRYKIIEKRQSVAFWCNPISGHATLYWYQQILGQGPKLLIQFQNNGVVDDSQLPKDRFSAERLKGVDSTLKIQPAKLEDSAVYLCASSLAPGQLNEAFFGQGTRLTVV.

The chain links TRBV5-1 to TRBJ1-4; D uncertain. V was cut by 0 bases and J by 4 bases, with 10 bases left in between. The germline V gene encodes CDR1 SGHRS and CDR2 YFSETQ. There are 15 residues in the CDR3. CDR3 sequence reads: CASSLEPGNNEKLFF. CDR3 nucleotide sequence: TGCGCCAGCAGCTTGGAGCCAGGAAATAATGAAAAACTGTTTTTT. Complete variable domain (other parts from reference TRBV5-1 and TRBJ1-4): KAGVTQTPRYLIKTRGQQVTLSCSPISGHRSVSWYQQTPGQGLQFLFEYFSETQRNKGNFPGRFSGRQFSNSRSEMNVSTLELGDSALYLCASSLEPGNNEKLFFGSGTQLSVL.

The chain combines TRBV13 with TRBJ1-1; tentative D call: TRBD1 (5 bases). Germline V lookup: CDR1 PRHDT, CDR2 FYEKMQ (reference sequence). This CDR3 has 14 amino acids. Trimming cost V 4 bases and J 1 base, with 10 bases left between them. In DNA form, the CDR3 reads TGTGCCAGCAGCTCCTATCAGGGGAACACTGAAGCTTTCTTT. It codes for CASSSYQGNTEAFF.

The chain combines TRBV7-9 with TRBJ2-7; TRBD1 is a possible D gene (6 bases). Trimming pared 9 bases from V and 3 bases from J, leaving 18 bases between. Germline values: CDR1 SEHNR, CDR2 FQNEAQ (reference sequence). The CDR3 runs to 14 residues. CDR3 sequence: CASSTGRGLYEQYF. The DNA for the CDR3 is TGTGCCAGTAGCACAGGGAGAGGACTCTACGAGCAGTACTTC.

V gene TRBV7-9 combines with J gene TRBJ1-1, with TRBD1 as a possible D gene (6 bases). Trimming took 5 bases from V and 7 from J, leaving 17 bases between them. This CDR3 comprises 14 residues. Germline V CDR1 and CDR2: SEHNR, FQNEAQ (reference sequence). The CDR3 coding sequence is TGTGCCAGCAGCCTACAGGGATTAACGTTTGAAGCTTTCTTT. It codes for CASSLQGLTFEAFF.

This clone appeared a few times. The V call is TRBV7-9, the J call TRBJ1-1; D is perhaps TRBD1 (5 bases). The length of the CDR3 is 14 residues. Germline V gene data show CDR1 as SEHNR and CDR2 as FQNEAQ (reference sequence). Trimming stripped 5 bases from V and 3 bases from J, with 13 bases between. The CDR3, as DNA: TGTGCCAGCAGCCCCCGGGGGGGAGACACTGAAGCTTTCTTT. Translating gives CASSPRGGDTEAFF.

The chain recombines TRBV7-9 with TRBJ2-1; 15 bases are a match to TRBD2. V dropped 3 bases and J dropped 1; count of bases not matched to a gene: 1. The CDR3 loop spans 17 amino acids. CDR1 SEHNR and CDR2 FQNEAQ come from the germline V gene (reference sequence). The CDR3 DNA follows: TGTGCCAGCAGCTTTGGACTAGCGGGGGGGTCCTACAATGAGCAGTTCTTC. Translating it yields CASSFGLAGGSYNEQFF. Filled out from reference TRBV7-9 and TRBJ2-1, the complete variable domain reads DTGVSQNPRHKITKRGQNVTFRCDPISEHNRLYWYRQTLGQGPEFLTYFQNEAQLEKSRLLSDRFSAERPKGSFSTLEIQRTEQGDSAMYLCASSFGLAGGSYNEQFFGPGTRLTVL.

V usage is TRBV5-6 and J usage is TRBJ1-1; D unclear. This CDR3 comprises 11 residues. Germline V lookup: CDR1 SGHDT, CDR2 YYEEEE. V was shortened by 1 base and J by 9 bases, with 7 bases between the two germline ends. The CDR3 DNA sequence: TGTGCCAGCAGCTTGCGGGCAAAAGCTTTCTTT. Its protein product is CASSLRAKAFF.

CDR3 amino acids: CASSPRDRAGEQYF. Here the CDR3 DNA reads TGTGCCAGTAGTCCCCGGGACAGGGCGGGCGAGCAGTACTTC. This chain links TRBV19 with TRBJ2-7; 9 nucleotides match TRBD1. Trimming at V came to 5 bases and at J to 6 bases, leaving 8 bases not matched to a gene. CDR3 length: 14 residues. Germline V CDR1 and CDR2: LNHDA, SQIVND (reference sequence).

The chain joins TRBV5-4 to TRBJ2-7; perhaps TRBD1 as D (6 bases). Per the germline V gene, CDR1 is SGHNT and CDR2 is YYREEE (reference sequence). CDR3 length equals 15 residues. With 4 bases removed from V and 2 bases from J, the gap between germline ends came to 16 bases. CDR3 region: CASSVGDINTYEQYF. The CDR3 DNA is TGTGCCAGCAGCGTCGGGGACATCAACACCTACGAGCAGTACTTC.

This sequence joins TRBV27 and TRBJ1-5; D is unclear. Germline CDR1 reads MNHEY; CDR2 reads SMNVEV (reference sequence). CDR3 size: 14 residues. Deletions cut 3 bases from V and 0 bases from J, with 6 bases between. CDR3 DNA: TGTGCCAGCAGTTTCGCGGGTAGCAATCAGCCCCAGCATTTT. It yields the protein CASSFAGSNQPQHF.

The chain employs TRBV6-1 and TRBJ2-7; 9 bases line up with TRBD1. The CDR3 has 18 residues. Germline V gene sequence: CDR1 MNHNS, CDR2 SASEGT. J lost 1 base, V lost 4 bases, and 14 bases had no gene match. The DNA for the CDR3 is TGTGCCAGCAGTGCTTCCGGAACCGGGACAGGGAGTTCCTACGAGCAGTACTTC. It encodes CASSASGTGTGSSYEQYF.

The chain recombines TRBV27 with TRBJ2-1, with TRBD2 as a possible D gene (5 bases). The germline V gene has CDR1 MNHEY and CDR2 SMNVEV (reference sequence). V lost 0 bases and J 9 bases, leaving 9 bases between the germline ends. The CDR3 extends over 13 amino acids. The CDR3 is CASSLSGRGEQFF. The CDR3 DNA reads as TGTGCCAGCAGTTTATCAGGTCGGGGTGAGCAGTTCTTC.

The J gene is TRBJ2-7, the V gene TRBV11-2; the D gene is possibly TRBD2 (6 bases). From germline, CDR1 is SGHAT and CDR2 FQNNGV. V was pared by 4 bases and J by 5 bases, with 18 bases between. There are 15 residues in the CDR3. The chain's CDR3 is CASSSPTPGGDEQYF. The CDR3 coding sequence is TGTGCCAGCAGCTCTCCCACGCCTGGCGGGGACGAGCAGTACTTC.